The clone carrying this T cell receptor (beta chain) was detected a few times. No antigen is known for it. TCR beta CDR3 sequences were amplified from RNA transcripts. The primer set for the first-round RT-PCR of the TCR CDR3 was HTBI. TCRdb reprocessed the multiplex PCR reads via MiXCR and lists one record per CDR3 protein. Of approximately 400,000 distinct CDR3 sequences detected, roughly 15% appear once; the ten largest clones hold around a fifth. The data are from a study of T cells in Graves' hyperthyroidism and ophthalmopathy. Orbital computed tomography, thyroid ultrasound, serum thyroxine and TRAb, and clinical symptoms together informed the diagnoses. Study results and caveats: Among clonotypes expanded in thyroid above 0.001, most were also found in blood.

This CDR3 region has 15 residues. V was pared by 8 bases and J by 5 bases, with 13 bases of the junction left unmatched. Germline V gene data show CDR1 as ENHRY and CDR2 as SYGVKD. The source is a woman aged 30 to 39 with Graves' ophthalmopathy. The specimen sequenced was blood. The rearrangement links TRBV10-3 to TRBJ2-7; 9 bases map to TRBD1. Here the CDR3 reads CAIRTTRDRDHEQYF. Written as DNA, the CDR3 is TGTGCCATCCGAACAACCCGGGACAGGGACCACGAGCAGTACTTC.